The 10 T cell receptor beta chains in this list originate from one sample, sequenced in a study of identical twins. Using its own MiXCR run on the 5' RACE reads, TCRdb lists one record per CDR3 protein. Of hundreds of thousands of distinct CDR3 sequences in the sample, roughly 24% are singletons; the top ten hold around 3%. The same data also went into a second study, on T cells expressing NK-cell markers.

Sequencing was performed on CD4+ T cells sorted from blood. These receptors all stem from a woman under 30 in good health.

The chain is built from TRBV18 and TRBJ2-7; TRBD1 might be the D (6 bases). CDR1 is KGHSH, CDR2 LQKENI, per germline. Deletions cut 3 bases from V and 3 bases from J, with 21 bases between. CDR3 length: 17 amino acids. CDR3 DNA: TGTGCCAGCTCACCTTCACTTCTCGTGGCGACAGGCTACGAGCAGTACTTC. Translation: CASSPSLLVATGYEQYF. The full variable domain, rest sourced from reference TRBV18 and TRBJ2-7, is NAGVMQNPRHLVRRRGQEARLRCSPMKGHSHVYWYRQLPEEGLKFMVYLQKENIIDESGMPKERFSAEFPKEGPSILRIQQVVRGDSAAYFCASSPSLLVATGYEQYFGPGTRLTVT.

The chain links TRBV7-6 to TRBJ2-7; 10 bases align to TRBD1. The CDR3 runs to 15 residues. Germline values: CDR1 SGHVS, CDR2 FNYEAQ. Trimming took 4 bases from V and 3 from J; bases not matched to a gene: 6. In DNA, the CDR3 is TGTGCCAGCAGCTCGAGACAGGGGGCTGGCTACGAGCAGTACTTC. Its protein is CASSSRQGAGYEQYF.

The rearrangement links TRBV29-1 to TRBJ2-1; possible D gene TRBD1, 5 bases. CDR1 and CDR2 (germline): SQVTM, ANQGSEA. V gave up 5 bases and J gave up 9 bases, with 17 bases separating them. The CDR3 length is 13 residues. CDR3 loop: CSVRNTDSGEQFF. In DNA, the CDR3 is TGCAGCGTTCGGAATACAGACAGTGGTGAGCAGTTCTTC.

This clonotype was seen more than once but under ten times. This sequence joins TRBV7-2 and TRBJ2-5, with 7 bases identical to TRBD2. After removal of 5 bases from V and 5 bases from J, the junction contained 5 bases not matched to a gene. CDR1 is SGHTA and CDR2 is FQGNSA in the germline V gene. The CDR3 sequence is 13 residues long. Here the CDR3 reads CASSPGGWETQYF. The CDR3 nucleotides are TGTGCCAGCAGCCCCGGGGGGTGGGAGACCCAGTACTTC.

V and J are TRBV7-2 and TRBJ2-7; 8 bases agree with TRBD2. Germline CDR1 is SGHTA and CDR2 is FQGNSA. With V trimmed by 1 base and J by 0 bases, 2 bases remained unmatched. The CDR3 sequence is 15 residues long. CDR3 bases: TGTGCCAGCAGCTTAGGAGGGACTAGCTCCTACGAGCAGTACTTC. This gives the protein CASSLGGTSSYEQYF.

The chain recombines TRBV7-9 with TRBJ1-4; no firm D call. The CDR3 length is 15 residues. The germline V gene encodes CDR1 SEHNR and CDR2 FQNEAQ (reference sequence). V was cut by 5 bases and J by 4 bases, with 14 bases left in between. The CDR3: CASSLDGLDNEKLFF. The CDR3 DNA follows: TGTGCCAGCAGCCTCGACGGACTAGATAATGAAAAACTGTTTTTT. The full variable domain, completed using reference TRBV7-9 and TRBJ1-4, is DTGVSQNPRHKITKRGQNVTFRCDPISEHNRLYWYRQTLGQGPEFLTYFQNEAQLEKSRLLSDRFSAERPKGSFSTLEIQRTEQGDSAMYLCASSLDGLDNEKLFFGSGTQLSVL.

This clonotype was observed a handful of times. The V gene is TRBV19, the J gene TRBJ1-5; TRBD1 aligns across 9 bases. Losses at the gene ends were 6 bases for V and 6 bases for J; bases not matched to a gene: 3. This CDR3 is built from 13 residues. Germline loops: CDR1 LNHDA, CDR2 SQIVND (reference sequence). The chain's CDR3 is CASRDRGAQPQHF. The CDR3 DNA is TGTGCCAGTAGGGACAGGGGAGCTCAGCCCCAGCATTTT.

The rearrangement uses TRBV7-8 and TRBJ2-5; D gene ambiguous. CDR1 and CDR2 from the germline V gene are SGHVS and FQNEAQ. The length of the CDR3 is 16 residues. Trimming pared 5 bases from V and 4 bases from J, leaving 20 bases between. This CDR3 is CASSTSWRSARETQYF. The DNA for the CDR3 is TGTGCCAGCAGCACGTCATGGCGGTCTGCGAGAGAGACCCAGTACTTC.

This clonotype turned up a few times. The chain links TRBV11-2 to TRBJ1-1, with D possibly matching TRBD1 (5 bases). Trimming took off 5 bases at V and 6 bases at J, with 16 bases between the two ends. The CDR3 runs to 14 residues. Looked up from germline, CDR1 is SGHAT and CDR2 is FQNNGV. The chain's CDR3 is CASSLRDRGAEAFF. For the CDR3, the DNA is TGTGCCAGCAGCCTTAGGGACCGGGGGGCTGAAGCTTTCTTT. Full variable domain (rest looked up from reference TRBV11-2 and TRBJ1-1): EAGVAQSPRYKIIEKRQSVAFWCNPISGHATLYWYQQILGQGPKLLIQFQNNGVVDDSQLPKDRFSAERLKGVDSTLKIQPAKLEDSAVYLCASSLRDRGAEAFFGQGTRLTVV.

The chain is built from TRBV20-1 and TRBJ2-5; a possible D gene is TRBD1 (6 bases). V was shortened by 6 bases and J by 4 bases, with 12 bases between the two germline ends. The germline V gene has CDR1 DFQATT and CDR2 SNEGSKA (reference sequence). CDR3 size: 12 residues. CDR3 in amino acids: CSAGRGVETQYF. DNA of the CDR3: TGCAGTGCGGGCAGGGGCGTAGAGACCCAGTACTTC.